The rows below give T cell receptor beta chains drawn from one sample of a study of cytomegalovirus exposure and HLA in healthy donors. TCRdb's copy holds only in-frame clones and misses some; the assay was immunoSEQ multiplex PCR. The sample holds 95,000 to 150,000 clones, around 80% seen once. Sequencing input: PBMCs. These receptors were collected from a woman aged 18-29 years in good health and CMV-seronegative. CDR3s include the opening cysteine and the closing phenylalanine or tryptophan. A D gene is named only where the DNA matches it firmly. Clone size is shown for a subset of rows, as once, few, many or a class of expanded clone.

size: NA; D: NA; J: TRBJ1-5; V: TRBV19; CDR3: CASSIGTRAAQPQHF; DNA: TGTGCCAGTAGTATAGGTACGAGGGCTGCTCAGCCCCAGCATTTT
size: NA; D: TRBD1; J: TRBJ1-2; V: TRBV5-5; CDR3: CASTPTGSIYGYTF; DNA: TGTGCCAGCACCCCGACAGGGTCTATCTATGGCTACACCTTC
size: NA; D: TRBD2; J: TRBJ2-3; V: TRBV11-2; CDR3: CASSLDLSGGRGADTQYF; DNA: TGTGCCAGCAGCTTAGATCTATCGGGGGGGAGAGGTGCAGATACGCAGTATTTT
size: NA; D: NA; J: TRBJ2-3; V: TRBV5-1; CDR3: CASSLAGPITDTQYF; DNA: TGCGCCAGCAGCTTGGCGGGTCCGATCACAGATACGCAGTATTTT
size: NA; D: TRBD1; J: TRBJ1-1; V: TRBV11-1; CDR3: CASTPRTGGNTEAFF; DNA: TGTGCCAGCACCCCCCGGACAGGGGGGAACACTGAAGCTTTCTTT
size: once; D: TRBD1; J: TRBJ2-7; V: TRBV5-1; CDR3: CASSYDRDYEQYF; DNA: TGCGCCAGCAGCTACGACAGGGACTACGAGCAGTACTTC
size: NA; D: TRBD1; J: TRBJ1-2; V: TRBV7-3; CDR3: CASSLIRGHGYTF; DNA: TGTGCCAGCAGCTTAATTAGGGGGCATGGCTACACCTTC
size: NA; D: NA; J: TRBJ1-2; V: TRBV6-1; CDR3: CASSEPYLRGPRVSNGYTF; DNA: TGTGCCAGCAGTGAACCCTATCTCCGCGGGCCAAGAGTCTCGAATGGCTACACCTTC
size: NA; D: NA; J: TRBJ1-1; V: TRBV10-2; CDR3: CASSESTQIEAFF; DNA: TGCGCCAGCAGTGAGTCCACACAGATTGAAGCTTTCTTT
size: NA; D: TRBD1; J: TRBJ1-2; V: TRBV4-1; CDR3: CASSQGGQVYGYTF; DNA: TGCGCCAGCAGCCAAGGCGGACAGGTATATGGCTACACCTTC
size: NA; D: TRBD1; J: TRBJ2-5; V: TRBV27; CDR3: CASSPNRGQETQYF; DNA: TGTGCCAGCAGCCCAAACAGGGGGCAAGAGACCCAGTACTTC